A selection of T cell receptor beta chains follows, all from one sample in a study of blood T cells in healthy people across ages. TCRdb reprocessed the 5' RACE reads with MiXCR, giving one entry per CDR3 protein. The sample has 750,000 to 950,000 distinct CDR3 sequences; approximately 24% are singletons. These same records also appear under a second study, on T cells of mothers and their children.

The sample consisted of blood. The receptors derive from a boy younger than 18 in good health. CDR3s include the opening cysteine and the closing phenylalanine or tryptophan. Fields, in order: clone size, J gene, D gene, V gene, CDR3 protein, CDR3 DNA. A D gene is named only where the DNA matches it firmly. Part of the rows lack a size; the others show once, few, many or a class for expanded clones.

clone size: NA
J gene: TRBJ1-2
D gene: NA
V gene: TRBV21-1
CDR3 protein: CASSRAGTGLGYGYTF
CDR3 DNA: TGTGCCAGCAGCAGGGCCGGGACAGGGTTGGGCTATGGCTACACCTTC

clone size: few
J gene: TRBJ2-1
D gene: TRBD1
V gene: TRBV5-1
CDR3 protein: CASSLANRGYYNEQFF
CDR3 DNA: TGCGCCAGCAGCTTGGCCAACAGGGGGTACTACAATGAGCAGTTCTTC

clone size: few
J gene: TRBJ2-2
D gene: TRBD1
V gene: TRBV5-1
CDR3 protein: CASSYRGANTGELFF
CDR3 DNA: TGCGCCAGCAGCTACAGGGGTGCGAACACCGGGGAGCTGTTTTTT

clone size: few
J gene: TRBJ1-1
D gene: NA
V gene: TRBV18
CDR3 protein: CASSPLPETEAFF
CDR3 DNA: TGTGCCAGCTCACCGCTGCCCGAAACTGAAGCTTTCTTT

clone size: few
J gene: TRBJ1-1
D gene: TRBD1
V gene: TRBV25-1
CDR3 protein: CASSQSRDRLQAFF
CDR3 DNA: TGTGCCAGCAGCCAGTCCCGGGACAGACTCCAAGCTTTCTTT

clone size: NA
J gene: TRBJ2-7
D gene: NA
V gene: TRBV7-9
CDR3 protein: CASSFPGLDGYEQYF
CDR3 DNA: TGTGCCAGCAGCTTCCCAGGATTGGACGGCTACGAGCAGTACTTC

clone size: NA
J gene: TRBJ1-4
D gene: TRBD1
V gene: TRBV2
CDR3 protein: CASRGDRGNEKLFF
CDR3 DNA: TGTGCCAGCAGAGGGGACAGGGGGAATGAAAAACTGTTTTTT

clone size: NA
J gene: TRBJ2-7
D gene: TRBD2
V gene: TRBV5-1
CDR3 protein: CASSPSGGPPYEQYF
CDR3 DNA: TGCGCCAGCAGTCCTAGCGGGGGGCCTCCCTACGAGCAGTACTTC

clone size: few
J gene: TRBJ2-7
D gene: NA
V gene: TRBV6-5
CDR3 protein: CASSGAGTYEQYF
CDR3 DNA: TGTGCCAGCAGTGGGGCGGGGACCTACGAGCAGTACTTC

clone size: few
J gene: TRBJ1-2
D gene: TRBD1
V gene: TRBV5-1
CDR3 protein: CASSPGQGFEGYTF
CDR3 DNA: TGCGCCAGCAGCCCGGGACAGGGGTTCGAAGGCTACACCTTC

clone size: once
J gene: TRBJ2-4
D gene: NA
V gene: TRBV28
CDR3 protein: CASIPLGEAKNIQYF
CDR3 DNA: TGTGCCAGCATCCCTTTGGGGGAGGCCAAAAACATTCAGTACTTC

clone size: NA
J gene: TRBJ2-1
D gene: TRBD2
V gene: TRBV29-1
CDR3 protein: CSARGGGQGNEQFF
CDR3 DNA: TGCAGCGCCCGAGGCGGGGGGCAAGGAAATGAGCAGTTCTTC

clone size: few
J gene: TRBJ2-1
D gene: NA
V gene: TRBV27
CDR3 protein: CASREGGGEQFF
CDR3 DNA: TGTGCCAGCAGGGAGGGGGGTGGGGAGCAGTTCTTC

clone size: few
J gene: TRBJ2-6
D gene: NA
V gene: TRBV25-1
CDR3 protein: CASAARDPTTSGANVLTF
CDR3 DNA: TGTGCCAGCGCAGCCCGGGACCCAACAACCTCTGGGGCCAACGTCCTGACTTTC

clone size: NA
J gene: TRBJ2-4
D gene: TRBD1
V gene: TRBV27
CDR3 protein: CASSLSTGTKAVQYF
CDR3 DNA: TGTGCCAGCAGTTTATCGACAGGGACAAAAGCCGTTCAGTACTTC

clone size: few
J gene: TRBJ2-1
D gene: NA
V gene: TRBV10-3
CDR3 protein: CAISESESPNEQFF
CDR3 DNA: TGTGCCATCAGTGAGTCTGAGAGTCCGAATGAGCAGTTCTTC

clone size: few
J gene: TRBJ2-2
D gene: NA
V gene: TRBV7-2
CDR3 protein: CASSLSGATGELFF
CDR3 DNA: TGTGCCAGCAGCTTAAGTGGTGCAACCGGGGAGCTGTTTTTT

clone size: NA
J gene: TRBJ1-1
D gene: NA
V gene: TRBV4-1
CDR3 protein: CASRRQEGTEAFF
CDR3 DNA: TGCGCCAGCAGGCGGCAGGAGGGCACTGAAGCTTTCTTT

clone size: NA
J gene: TRBJ2-5
D gene: TRBD2
V gene: TRBV5-1
CDR3 protein: CASSSSGGGQETQYF
CDR3 DNA: TGTGCCAGCAGTTCGAGCGGGGGTGGACAAGAGACCCAGTACTTC

clone size: NA
J gene: TRBJ2-1
D gene: NA
V gene: TRBV5-1
CDR3 protein: CASSTRTPQLYNEQFF
CDR3 DNA: TGCGCCAGCAGCACCAGGACGCCACAACTCTACAATGAGCAGTTCTTC

clone size: NA
J gene: TRBJ2-2
D gene: TRBD1
V gene: TRBV5-1
CDR3 protein: CASGRDRVNTGELFF
CDR3 DNA: TGCGCCAGCGGAAGGGACAGGGTCAACACCGGGGAGCTGTTTTTT

clone size: few
J gene: TRBJ2-5
D gene: NA
V gene: TRBV10-3
CDR3 protein: CAISELLGETQYF
CDR3 DNA: TGTGCCATCAGTGAGTTACTAGGAGAGACCCAGTACTTC

clone size: NA
J gene: TRBJ2-5
D gene: NA
V gene: TRBV4-1
CDR3 protein: CASSQGIRGLETQYF
CDR3 DNA: TGCGCCAGCAGCCAAGGGATCAGGGGCTTGGAGACCCAGTACTTC

clone size: NA
J gene: TRBJ2-2
D gene: NA
V gene: TRBV5-5
CDR3 protein: CASSGLPNTGELFF
CDR3 DNA: TGTGCCAGCTCGGGACTCCCGAACACCGGGGAGCTGTTTTTT

clone size: few
J gene: TRBJ1-2
D gene: NA
V gene: TRBV3-1
CDR3 protein: CASSPFRDGDGYTF
CDR3 DNA: TGTGCCAGCAGCCCCTTCCGGGACGGCGATGGCTACACCTTC

clone size: few
J gene: TRBJ2-5
D gene: TRBD2
V gene: TRBV20-1
CDR3 protein: CSAPHSGGGETQYF
CDR3 DNA: TGCAGTGCCCCACATAGCGGGGGAGGAGAGACCCAGTACTTC

clone size: NA
J gene: TRBJ2-1
D gene: TRBD2
V gene: TRBV7-3
CDR3 protein: CASSLAGGPGNQFF
CDR3 DNA: TGTGCCAGCAGCTTAGCGGGGGGGCCGGGTAATCAGTTCTTC

clone size: NA
J gene: TRBJ1-2
D gene: NA
V gene: TRBV20-1
CDR3 protein: CSARGETQGVNYGYTF
CDR3 DNA: TGCAGTGCTAGGGGGGAGACACAGGGTGTGAACTATGGCTACACCTTC

clone size: NA
J gene: TRBJ1-1
D gene: NA
V gene: TRBV6-5
CDR3 protein: CASRRAGAQAEAFF
CDR3 DNA: TGTGCCAGCAGGAGAGCAGGGGCGCAGGCTGAAGCTTTCTTT

clone size: NA
J gene: TRBJ2-2
D gene: NA
V gene: TRBV6-2/TRBV6-3
CDR3 protein: CASSYVGGETGELFF
CDR3 DNA: TGTGCCAGCAGTTATGTGGGGGGCGAGACCGGGGAGCTGTTTTTT

clone size: once
J gene: TRBJ1-4
D gene: NA
V gene: TRBV12-3/TRBV12-4
CDR3 protein: CASPTGQPNEKLFF
CDR3 DNA: TGTGCCAGCCCTACTGGCCAACCTAATGAAAAACTGTTTTTT

clone size: NA
J gene: TRBJ1-1
D gene: NA
V gene: TRBV24-1
CDR3 protein: CATMDPDGTEAFF
CDR3 DNA: TGTGCCACCATGGACCCCGACGGGACTGAAGCTTTCTTT

clone size: many
J gene: TRBJ2-4
D gene: TRBD1
V gene: TRBV28
CDR3 protein: CASTTGRSAKNIQYF
CDR3 DNA: TGTGCCAGCACGACAGGGCGTTCGGCCAAAAACATTCAGTACTTC

clone size: few
J gene: TRBJ2-2
D gene: NA
V gene: TRBV28
CDR3 protein: CASTSVGAYGTGELFF
CDR3 DNA: TGTGCCAGCACCTCGGTGGGGGCGTACGGGACCGGGGAGCTGTTTTTT

clone size: NA
J gene: TRBJ1-6
D gene: TRBD1
V gene: TRBV10-3
CDR3 protein: CAISPGGQGSSPLHF
CDR3 DNA: TGTGCCATCTCCCCGGGGGGACAGGGGAGTTCACCCCTCCACTTT

clone size: many
J gene: TRBJ2-7
D gene: NA
V gene: TRBV20-1
CDR3 protein: CSAPRQGGSYEQYF
CDR3 DNA: TGCAGTGCCCCACGACAGGGAGGCTCCTACGAGCAGTACTTC

clone size: few
J gene: TRBJ1-5
D gene: NA
V gene: TRBV6-5
CDR3 protein: CASSYRELEPQHF
CDR3 DNA: TGTGCCAGCAGTTACAGGGAGTTAGAGCCCCAGCATTTT

clone size: few
J gene: TRBJ2-5
D gene: TRBD2
V gene: TRBV3-1
CDR3 protein: CASSQPREATSERIQYF
CDR3 DNA: TGTGCCAGCAGCCAGCCTCGGGAGGCTACTAGCGAGAGGATCCAGTACTTC

clone size: few
J gene: TRBJ2-1
D gene: NA
V gene: TRBV9
CDR3 protein: CASSVVGGSYNEQFF
CDR3 DNA: TGTGCCAGCAGCGTCGTAGGGGGCTCCTACAATGAGCAGTTCTTC

clone size: NA
J gene: TRBJ2-1
D gene: NA
V gene: TRBV12-3/TRBV12-4
CDR3 protein: CASARTSREQFF
CDR3 DNA: TGTGCCAGCGCACGTACTAGTCGAGAGCAGTTCTTC

clone size: NA
J gene: TRBJ1-2
D gene: NA
V gene: TRBV5-1
CDR3 protein: CASSFLGGNYGYTF
CDR3 DNA: TGCGCCAGCAGCTTTTTGGGGGGAAACTATGGCTACACCTTC

clone size: NA
J gene: TRBJ2-1
D gene: NA
V gene: TRBV6-2/TRBV6-3
CDR3 protein: CASSPPRRAGTKNEQFF
CDR3 DNA: TGTGCCAGCAGTCCCCCACGCAGGGCAGGGACGAAGAATGAGCAGTTCTTC

clone size: NA
J gene: TRBJ2-1
D gene: TRBD1
V gene: TRBV12-3/TRBV12-4
CDR3 protein: CASSSGQGAINEQFF
CDR3 DNA: TGTGCCAGCAGTTCCGGACAGGGGGCTATAAATGAGCAGTTCTTC

clone size: NA
J gene: TRBJ1-2
D gene: TRBD1
V gene: TRBV29-1
CDR3 protein: CSAGSQGVSGYTF
CDR3 DNA: TGCAGCGCGGGGAGCCAGGGGGTGAGTGGCTACACCTTC